The clone carrying this T cell receptor (beta chain) has only a few counts. Its antigen is as yet unknown. The sample originates from a study of cytomegalovirus exposure and HLA in healthy donors. Overall study results and limits: A missense variant in DCLRE1C was later tied to TCR beta V- and J-gene trimming. TCR beta sequences reportedly predicted most subjects' HLA-A and HLA-B alleles accurately. Within the data, a cluster of highly shared sequence variants was likely a sequencing artifact. Later analysis suggested most CMV-associated TCR beta chains were HLA-restricted.

Both 60 Vbeta primers and 13 Jbeta primers went into the PCR. Using immunoSEQ multiplex PCR, the repertoire was profiled, and TCRdb retains in-frame clones only, with some absent. The sample holds around 210,000 clones; roughly 80% are singletons and the top ten take about 2.7%. The CDR3 totals 14 residues. Germline V gene lookup returns CDR1 LNHDA and CDR2 SQIVND (reference sequence). V dropped 0 bases and J dropped 5 bases, with 10 bases sitting between them. Sequencing used PBMCs. This clonotype was sampled from a young woman in good health and CMV-seronegative. The rearrangement links TRBV19 to TRBJ1-2; D gene uncertain. In nucleotides, the CDR3 is TGTGCCAGTAGTATAGATCGGAGTATATATGGCTACACCTTC. Translating gives CASSIDRSIYGYTF. Together with reference TRBV19 and TRBJ1-2, the CDR3 gives the full variable domain: DGGITQSPKYLFRKEGQNVTLSCEQNLNHDAMYWYRQDPGQGLRLIYYSQIVNDFQKGDIAEGYSVSREKKESFPLTVTSAQKNPTAFYLCASSIDRSIYGYTFGSGTRLTVV.